These 30 T cell receptor beta chains came from one sample sequenced in a study of shared clonotypes between healthy human individuals. Clones were sequenced by immunoSEQ multiplex PCR, and TCRdb holds only the in-frame ones, with some missing. Among roughly 2,500,000 clones listed, 80% to 95% were seen once. The material sequenced was naive CD4+ T cells from PBMCs. Subset in this sample: CD45RA+ positively selected. The receptors derive from a man aged 18 to 35 in good health. Some clones in this sample may be carry-over from other donors' samples.

This clone is a singleton in its sample. The DNA of the CDR3 is TGTGCCAGCAGAAGAACTGGTGCCTTAAAACTGTTTTTT. It encodes CASRRTGALKLFF. The chain couples TRBV5-5 to TRBJ1-4; D unclear. The germline V and J ends were trimmed by 5 bases and 10 bases, with 15 bases remaining between them. The germline V gene encodes CDR1 SGHKS and CDR2 YYEKEE (reference sequence). This CDR3 has 13 residues.

The chain combines TRBV6-4 with TRBJ1-6, with D possibly being TRBD1 (6 bases). V was shortened by 4 bases and J by 8 bases, with 12 bases between the two germline ends. Germline V CDR1 and CDR2: MRHNA, SNTAGT. The CDR3 length is 14 residues. CDR3 sequence (DNA): TGTGCCAGCAGTGCGATGGCAGGGGATTCACCCCTCCACTTT. Amino acid sequence: CASSAMAGDSPLHF.

Written as DNA, the CDR3 is TGTGCCAGCAGCTTGATATCCAGGGGAGACATTCAGTACTTC. This gives the protein CASSLISRGDIQYF. The chain joins TRBV5-4 to TRBJ2-4, with a possible D match to TRBD1 (6 bases). The CDR3 contains 14 residues. V was pared by 1 base and J by 8 bases, with 13 bases between. CDR1 SGHNT and CDR2 YYREEE come from the germline V gene (reference sequence).

V gene TRBV10-3 combines with J gene TRBJ2-5; D uncertain. CDR1 ENHRY and CDR2 SYGVKD come from the germline V gene. This CDR3 has 14 amino acids. Trimming removed 4 bases from V and 2 bases from J, with 11 bases in between. DNA for the CDR3: TGTGCCATCAGTGGCCAGATTGCTCAAGAGACCCAGTACTTC. This sequence encodes CAISGQIAQETQYF.

The CDR3 loop reads CASSTLGQGGREKLFF. The CDR3 coding sequence is TGTGCCAGTAGTACCCTGGGGCAGGGAGGAAGAGAAAAACTGTTTTTT. This chain uses TRBV19 with TRBJ1-4; D is possibly TRBD1 (5 bases). Trimming removed 4 bases at V and 8 bases at J, with 20 bases between. CDR1 and CDR2 (germline): LNHDA, SQIVND (reference sequence). There are 16 residues in the CDR3. Together with reference TRBV19 and TRBJ1-4, the CDR3 gives the full variable domain: DGGITQSPKYLFRKEGQNVTLSCEQNLNHDAMYWYRQDPGQGLRLIYYSQIVNDFQKGDIAEGYSVSREKKESFPLTVTSAQKNPTAFYLCASSTLGQGGREKLFFGSGTQLSVL.

The count of this clone is one. The chain couples TRBV7-9 to TRBJ2-2; D remains ambiguous. V was shortened by 4 bases and J by 1 base, with 13 bases between the two germline ends. The CDR3 contains 16 residues. Germline-derived CDR1 and CDR2 are SEHNR and FQNEAQ (reference sequence). CDR3 sequence (DNA): TGTGCCAGCAGCTGGTCTCCTGCCCGGAACACCGGGGAGCTGTTTTTT. Protein sequence: CASSWSPARNTGELFF.

The sample holds one count of this clone. This chain connects TRBV4-1 to TRBJ2-1; 9 positions match TRBD2. The V gene's germline CDR1 is MGHRA and CDR2 YSYEKL. J gave up 6 bases and V 2 bases, and 20 bases lay outside the gene matches. The CDR3 totals 20 residues. CDR3 sequence (DNA): TGCGCCAGCAGCCAACCGGGGCTAGCGGGACCACCGGGATTAGTCAATGAGCAGTTCTTC. Translated, it gives CASSQPGLAGPPGLVNEQFF.

The chain joins TRBV9 to TRBJ2-7, with D tentatively TRBD2 (5 bases). There are 13 residues in the CDR3. Trimming took 2 bases from V and 5 from J, leaving 11 bases between them. CDR1 and CDR2 from the germline V gene are SGDLS and YYNGEE. CDR3 sequence reads: CASSVSVLDEQYF. The CDR3, as DNA: TGTGCCAGCAGCGTTAGCGTCCTCGACGAGCAGTACTTC.

Note on this clone: Other DNA sequences in the sample encode the same CDR3. V gene TRBV11-2 combines with J gene TRBJ2-2; D is uncertain. The CDR3 length is 14 residues. CDR1 and CDR2 from the germline V gene are SGHAT and FQNNGV. Trimming removed 1 base at V and 5 bases at J, with 8 bases between. DNA of the CDR3: TGTGCCAGCAGCTTAGTACGCGGTACCGGGGAGCTGTTTTTT. Translated, it gives CASSLVRGTGELFF.

A remark on this clone: Distinct nucleotide sequences in the sample also encode this CDR3. The V and J genes are TRBV2 and TRBJ1-4, with D unclear. V lost 5 bases and J lost 0, with 10 bases in between. In germline, CDR1 is SNHLY, CDR2 FYNNEI. The CDR3 has 15 residues. CDR3 sequence reads: CASSTRESTNEKLFF. CDR3 in DNA: TGTGCCAGCAGTACGCGGGAGTCAACTAATGAAAAACTGTTTTTT.

The gene calls are TRBV6-4 and TRBJ2-1; 12 bases match TRBD2. This CDR3 is built from 18 residues. The V gene's germline CDR1 is MRHNA and CDR2 SNTAGT. The trim removed 6 bases at V and 0 bases at J, leaving 9 bases unmatched. This CDR3 reads CASSPGTSGSSSYNEQFF. The CDR3 coding sequence is TGTGCCAGCAGCCCCGGGACTAGCGGGTCGAGCTCCTACAATGAGCAGTTCTTC.

Worth noting for this clone: A read error may account for a junction end that differs from germline. The V call is TRBV2, the J call TRBJ2-5; 9 nucleotides match TRBD1. TRBJ2-7 explains the end of the DNA better; the J call may be wrong. Germline V lookup: CDR1 SNHLY, CDR2 FYNNEI. The CDR3 has 15 amino acids. CDR3 sequence reads: CASSAQTGGAYEQYF. CDR3 DNA: TGTGCCAGTAGTGCCCAGACAGGGGGGGCATACGAGCAGTACTTC.

This rearrangement joins TRBV5-6 to TRBJ2-2; 9 bases match TRBD2. The junction had 8 bases not matched to a gene; V was cut back by 1 base and J by 4 bases. Germline CDR1 reads SGHDT; CDR2 reads YYEEEE. CDR3 size: 17 residues. CDR3 sequence: CASSLNGREGPTGELFF. CDR3 DNA sequence: TGTGCCAGCAGCTTGAATGGGCGGGAGGGCCCCACCGGGGAGCTGTTTTTT. Full variable domain (rest looked up from reference TRBV5-6 and TRBJ2-2): DAGVTQSPTHLIKTRGQQVTLRCSPKSGHDTVSWYQQALGQGPQFIFQYYEEEERQRGNFPDRFSGHQFPNYSSELNVNALLLGDSALYLCASSLNGREGPTGELFFGEGSRLTVL.

CDR3 sequence reads: CASSPIDGRFPGEQYF. The CDR3 DNA reads TGTGCCAGCAGCCCAATCGATGGAAGGTTTCCTGGGGAGCAGTACTTC. The chain employs TRBV7-9 and TRBJ2-7; D ambiguous. V lost 5 bases to trimming and J lost 7 bases, with 24 bases between them. In germline, CDR1 is SEHNR, CDR2 FQNEAQ (reference sequence). This CDR3 comprises 16 residues.

This clone has only one observation. V gene TRBV5-6 combines with J gene TRBJ2-2; 8 bases map to TRBD1. The CDR3 runs to 16 residues. J lost 4 bases, V lost 2 bases, and 7 bases had no gene match. The germline gives CDR1 SGHDT, CDR2 YYEEEE. The CDR3 DNA is TGTGCCAGCAGCTTTCTTCAGGGGGCGTTCACCGGGGAGCTGTTTTTT. It specifies CASSFLQGAFTGELFF.

This sequence joins TRBV5-1 and TRBJ2-5, with 9 bases aligning to TRBD1. Germline lookup yields CDR1 SGHRS and CDR2 YFSETQ. The CDR3 consists of 15 residues. Trimming took 4 bases from V and 4 from J; bases not matched to a gene: 8. The CDR3 bases are TGCGCCAGCAGCGGTGGACAGGGGTTCGGAGAGACCCAGTACTTC. Its translation: CASSGGQGFGETQYF.

As regards this clone: Other DNA sequences from this sample encode an identical CDR3 as well. The J gene is TRBJ1-2, the V gene TRBV5-1; maybe TRBD1 (5 bases). Trimming took off 0 bases at V and 4 bases at J, with 10 bases between the two ends. The CDR3 extends over 14 amino acids. The germline V gene has CDR1 SGHRS and CDR2 YFSETQ. CDR3 amino acids: CASSLAPGPYGYTF. DNA of the CDR3: TGCGCCAGCAGCTTGGCCCCGGGACCCTATGGCTACACCTTC.

The chain carries TRBV25-1 and TRBJ2-5, with D perhaps given as TRBD1 or TRBD2 (6 bases each). The J call may be incorrect, as the DNA end agrees better with TRBJ2-7. Germline CDR1 reads MGHDK; CDR2 reads SYGVNS. This CDR3 is 15 amino acids long. CDR3 protein: CASSDRGLSIYEQYF. The CDR3 bases are TGTGCCAGCAGTGACCGGGGGCTTTCGATATACGAGCAGTACTTC.

The V call is TRBV6-5, the J call TRBJ2-3, with D perhaps being TRBD1 or TRBD2 (5 bases each). This CDR3 comprises 15 residues. V was trimmed by 7 bases and J by 1 base, leaving 15 bases between them. Germline loops: CDR1 MNHEY, CDR2 SVGAGI. CDR3: CASTYRGRRTDTQYF. The CDR3 nucleotides read TGTGCCAGCACCTACCGGGGCAGACGCACAGATACGCAGTATTTT.

This clone was counted between two and nine times. The chain has TRBV14 and TRBJ1-1; possible D gene TRBD1, 5 bases. CDR1 is SGHDN and CDR2 is FVKESK in the germline V gene. The CDR3 extends over 13 amino acids. V was clipped by 1 base and J by 6 bases, with 9 bases between them. The CDR3 protein is CASSQVDSSEAFF. The DNA of the CDR3 is TGTGCCAGCAGCCAAGTTGACAGCTCTGAAGCTTTCTTT. The whole variable domain, filled in from reference TRBV14 and TRBJ1-1, reads EAGVTQFPSHSVIEKGQTVTLRCDPISGHDNLYWYRRVMGKEIKFLLHFVKESKQDESGMPNNRFLAERTGGTYSTLKVQPAELEDSGVYFCASSQVDSSEAFFGQGTRLTVV.

This rearrangement joins TRBV5-4 to TRBJ1-1; 9 bases match TRBD1. CDR1 is SGHNT, CDR2 YYREEE, per germline (reference sequence). V was clipped by 3 bases and J by 3 bases; unmatched bases: 0. The length of the CDR3 is 13 residues. The CDR3 protein is CASSWDRDTEAFF. CDR3 coding DNA: TGTGCCAGCAGCTGGGACAGGGACACTGAAGCTTTCTTT.

This chain links TRBV10-1 with TRBJ2-1, with 10 positions matching TRBD2. The CDR3 contains 16 residues. CDR1 and CDR2 (germline): WNHNN, SYGVQD (reference sequence). V dropped 6 bases and J dropped 6; count of bases not matched to a gene: 11. CDR3 bases: TGCGCCAGCAGAGGAGAGCGGGAGGGCCTTTTCAATGAGCAGTTCTTC. Protein product: CASRGEREGLFNEQFF.

The chain employs TRBV30 and TRBJ2-3, with D tentatively TRBD1 (5 bases). This CDR3 comprises 13 residues. V lost 0 bases, J lost 6 bases, and 10 bases lay in between. Germline values: CDR1 GTSNPN, CDR2 SVGIG (reference sequence). The CDR3 is CAWSVKTEDTQYF. CDR3 DNA: TGTGCCTGGAGTGTAAAGACAGAGGATACGCAGTATTTT.

The chain carries TRBV6-6 and TRBJ2-3; possibly TRBD2 for D (5 bases). The V and J ends lost 6 bases and 1 base respectively, with 14 bases between them. The CDR3 is 15 residues long. CDR1 and CDR2 from the germline V gene are MNHNY and SVGAGI (reference sequence). DNA of the CDR3: TGTGCCAGCAGCCAGAGTGGGAGCGGCACAGATACGCAGTATTTT. The encoded protein is CASSQSGSGTDTQYF.

Concerning this clone: This CDR3 is also generated by other DNA sequences in the sample. The chain has TRBV5-1 and TRBJ2-2, with a tentative D call TRBD1 (6 bases). CDR3 length: 15 amino acids. Germline V gene data show CDR1 as SGHRS and CDR2 as YFSETQ. V lost 0 bases to trimming and J lost 4 bases, with 10 bases between them. This CDR3 reads CASSLGQGGTGELFF. The CDR3 nucleotides read TGCGCCAGCAGCTTGGGACAAGGGGGCACCGGGGAGCTGTTTTTT. Together with reference TRBV5-1 and TRBJ2-2, the CDR3 gives the full variable domain: KAGVTQTPRYLIKTRGQQVTLSCSPISGHRSVSWYQQTPGQGLQFLFEYFSETQRNKGNFPGRFSGRQFSNSRSEMNVSTLELGDSALYLCASSLGQGGTGELFFGEGSRLTVL.

The chain has TRBV28 and TRBJ2-1; possible D gene TRBD2, 5 bases. CDR3 length equals 13 residues. Germline CDR1 and CDR2: MDHEN and SYDVKM. Between the trimmed V and J ends, which lost 4 bases and 6 bases, there was a span of 10 bases. In nucleotides, the CDR3 is TGTGCCAGCAGTTCGCTAACTAGCAATGAGCAGTTCTTC. It encodes CASSSLTSNEQFF.

The chain is built from TRBV7-2 and TRBJ2-5; weak D call: TRBD1 (6 bases). Germline V gives CDR1 SGHTA, CDR2 FQGNSA. This CDR3 region has 14 residues. Between the trimmed V and J ends, which lost 5 bases and 4 bases, there was a span of 14 bases. The CDR3 spells CASSLTGMSETQYF. The CDR3 DNA follows: TGTGCCAGCAGCCTAACAGGGATGTCAGAGACCCAGTACTTC.

V gene TRBV6-4 combines with J gene TRBJ2-1; 10 bases are a match to TRBD2. CDR3 length: 15 residues. With 4 bases clipped from V and 5 bases from J, the junction kept 5 bases outside the gene matches. CDR1 is MRHNA, CDR2 SNTAGT, per germline. The CDR3 region has the DNA TGTGCCAGCAGTGCAAGCGGGAGGGCCAACAATGAGCAGTTCTTC. Its protein product is CASSASGRANNEQFF.

The rearrangement links TRBV7-3 to TRBJ2-1, with D uncertain. V was shortened by 0 bases and J by 8 bases, with 8 bases between the two germline ends. The CDR3 length is 13 residues. CDR1 and CDR2 (germline): SGHTA, FQGTGA. CDR3 bases: TGTGCCAGCAGCTTAACTTCCTGGGATGAGCAGTTCTTC. It is translated as CASSLTSWDEQFF.

The genes are TRBV28 and TRBJ1-4; D may be TRBD1 (5 bases). The CDR3 sequence is 15 residues long. Looked up from germline, CDR1 is MDHEN and CDR2 is SYDVKM. V was cut by 3 bases and J by 11 bases, with 19 bases left in between. The CDR3 protein is CASSLTGGGMWKLFF. DNA of the CDR3: TGTGCCAGCAGTTTGACGGGGGGAGGAATGTGGAAACTGTTTTTT.